This paragraph covers one TCR beta chain sequence. Sequencing was performed with immunoSEQ multiplex PCR; in TCRdb, only in-frame clones are kept and a portion is missing. The sample has tens of thousands of clones; around 70% are singletons. The data are from a study of blood T cell repertoires in COVID-19. Trimming removed 2 bases from V and 7 bases from J, with 5 bases in between. Germline values: CDR1 SEHNR, CDR2 FQNEAQ (reference sequence). The CDR3 is made up of 12 amino acids. Sequencing used peripheral blood. This chain connects TRBV7-9 to TRBJ2-2, with D unclear. This sequence was found in a man aged 65 to 79 with acute or convalescent COVID-19. The CDR3 DNA sequence: TGTGCCAGCAGCTTAACTGTCGGGGAGCTGTTTTTT. It encodes CASSLTVGELFF.